The sequence of this T cell receptor (beta chain) was determined in a study of shared clonotypes between healthy human individuals. This CDR3 is 15 amino acids long. The junction had 8 bases not matched to a gene; V was cut back by 4 bases and J by 5 bases. CDR1 and CDR2 from the germline V gene are SGDLS and YYNGEE. Measured with immunoSEQ multiplex PCR; TCRdb has only the in-frame clones, and not every one. This sample has roughly 110,000 clones, with around 68% found just once. The chain couples TRBV9 to TRBJ2-2, with TRBD1 matching over 7 bases. Sequencing input: memory CD8+ T cells sorted from blood. Subset: CD45RO+ cells pooled with CCR7-negative TemRA cells. The sequence derives from a woman aged 25 to 45 in good health. CDR3 amino acids: CASSQLDRVTGELFF. CDR3 in DNA: TGTGCCAGCAGCCAACTCGACAGGGTTACCGGGGAGCTGTTTTTT.